These 20 T cell receptor beta chains were sequenced from one sample in a study of regulatory T cells in long-lasting Graves disease. Both iRepertoire HTBI primers and Arm-PCR of CDR3 regions were used to build the TCR beta libraries. TCRdb redid the calling of the multiplex PCR reads with MiXCR, one entry per CDR3 protein. The sample has 680,000 or so distinct CDR3 sequences, 15% to 20% seen once; the top ten hold 15% to 20%. Stated time point: newly diagnosed GD, antithyroid drugs for less than 3 months. Making the TCR library involved RNA that had been extracted from PBMCs. This same sample was also taken into another study, of T cells in Graves' hyperthyroidism and ophthalmopathy.

The sample in question was peripheral blood mononuclear cells (PBMCs), obtained at new diagnosis, from a patient treated with antithyroid drugs. The receptor source for this set is a young woman with Graves disease.

This clonotype was counted ten times or more. The chain links TRBV29-1 to TRBJ2-1; 10 nucleotides line up with TRBD2. Trimming removed 7 bases from V and 5 bases from J; junction bases left unmatched: 14. In germline, CDR1 is SQVTM, CDR2 ANQGSEA. CDR3 length: 16 amino acids. CDR3 in amino acids: CSAGQGASGRNNEQFF. CDR3 coding DNA: TGCAGCGCTGGGCAGGGGGCTAGCGGGAGAAACAATGAGCAGTTCTTC.

This clonotype was counted only a few times. The CDR3 DNA sequence: TGCGCCAGCAGCCAAGACGAGACTAGCGGGAGACCGGGCGAGCAGTACTTC. Protein product: CASSQDETSGRPGEQYF. The chain is built from TRBV4-1 and TRBJ2-7; 12 nucleotides agree with TRBD2. The CDR3 consists of 17 residues. The germline V gene has CDR1 MGHRA and CDR2 YSYEKL. With 0 bases clipped from V and 6 bases from J, the junction kept 9 bases outside the gene matches.

This clonotype was seen ten or more times. This CDR3 reads CASSQRGQGNQPQHF. CDR3 nucleotides: TGTGCCAGCAGCCAACGCGGGCAGGGCAATCAGCCCCAGCATTTT. The rearrangement links TRBV3-1 to TRBJ1-5; D is unclear. The germline gives CDR1 LGHDT, CDR2 YNNKEL (reference sequence). V was pared by 2 bases and J by 2 bases, with 10 bases between. CDR3 size: 15 residues. The full variable domain, completed using reference TRBV3-1 and TRBJ1-5, is DTAVSQTPKYLVTQMGNDKSIKCEQNLGHDTMYWYKQDSKKFLKIMFSYNNKELIINETVPNRFSPKSPDKAHLNLHINSLELGDSAVYFCASSQRGQGNQPQHFGDGTRLSIL.

This clonotype has just a few counts. V and J are TRBV5-4 and TRBJ1-3; 8 bases map to TRBD1. The germline V gene has CDR1 SGHNT and CDR2 YYREEE (reference sequence). The CDR3 has 14 residues. The V gene end was trimmed by 6 bases and the J gene end by 6 bases; junction bases not matched to a gene: 8. This CDR3 reads CASKIQGGKNTIYF. As DNA, the CDR3 is TGTGCCAGCAAGATACAGGGGGGGAAAAACACCATATATTTT.

Ten or more counts support this clonotype. The genes are TRBV7-2 and TRBJ1-5, with a tentative D call TRBD1 (5 bases). CDR1 SGHTA and CDR2 FQGNSA come from the germline V gene. V was shortened by 7 bases and J by 10 bases, with 23 bases between the two germline ends. The CDR3 covers 15 residues. Here the CDR3 DNA reads TGTGCCAGCAACCGCGGACGGGACGCACTCTCCCCCCAGCATTTT. Protein product: CASNRGRDALSPQHF.

The CDR3 nucleotides read TGCGCCAGCAGCTCCCAAACCCTCACCCTCACAGGGGGTGAGTTCGAAAAACTGTTTTTT. Protein sequence: CASSSQTLTLTGGEFEKLFF. This chain links TRBV5-1 with TRBJ1-4; 8 positions agree with TRBD1. V lost 3 bases and J lost 8; bases outside the gene matches: 24. The germline gives CDR1 SGHRS, CDR2 YFSETQ. CDR3 length equals 20 residues. Full variable domain (remainder filled in from reference TRBV5-1 and TRBJ1-4): KAGVTQTPRYLIKTRGQQVTLSCSPISGHRSVSWYQQTPGQGLQFLFEYFSETQRNKGNFPGRFSGRQFSNSRSEMNVSTLELGDSALYLCASSSQTLTLTGGEFEKLFFGSGTQLSVL.

This clonotype occurred many times. The chain joins TRBV15 to TRBJ2-5; 8 nucleotides match TRBD1. V gave up 6 bases and J gave up 3 bases; unmatched junction bases: 9. The CDR3 loop spans 15 amino acids. CDR1 is LNHNV, CDR2 YYDKDF, per germline (reference sequence). DNA of the CDR3: TGTGCCACCAGTGGGCGAGGGACAGGAAAAGAGACCCAGTACTTC. It encodes CATSGRGTGKETQYF.

A remark on this clonotype: The junction shows a germline mismatch at one end, possibly a read error. The chain uses TRBV7-7 and TRBJ2-2; no firm D call. This CDR3 has 14 residues. The germline V gene has CDR1 SSHAT and CDR2 FNYEAQ (reference sequence). As DNA, the CDR3 is TGTGCTAGCAGCTCAAGAGTCCGGGCACGGGAGCTGTTTTTT. This translates into CASSSRVRARELFF. The variable domain in full, completed from reference TRBV7-7 and TRBJ2-2, reads GAGVSQSPRYKVTKRGQDVTLRCDPISSHATLYWYQQALGQGPEFLTYFNYEAQPDKSGLPSDRFSAERPEGSISTLTIQRTEQRDSAMYRCASSSRVRARELFFGEGSRLTVL.

Many counts were recorded for this clonotype. The genes are TRBV20-1 and TRBJ2-5; TRBD2 aligns across 11 bases. The trim removed 5 bases at V and 2 bases at J, leaving 4 bases unmatched. The CDR3 has 14 residues. CDR1 is DFQATT and CDR2 is SNEGSKA in the germline V gene (reference sequence). The CDR3 region is CSAGGTSGQETQYF. The CDR3 nucleotides read TGCAGTGCTGGGGGGACTAGCGGTCAAGAGACCCAGTACTTC.

There are many counts of this clonotype. The chain links TRBV15 to TRBJ1-2; no clear D. Trimming left V 0 bases short and J 7 bases short, with 9 bases between. The CDR3 contains 13 residues. CDR1 and CDR2 from the germline V gene are LNHNV and YYDKDF (reference sequence). As DNA, the CDR3 is TGTGCCACCAGCAGAGATGTGGCGCGTGGCTACACCTTC. Translating it yields CATSRDVARGYTF.

V is TRBV6-1 and J is TRBJ2-1; 11 positions agree with TRBD2. The CDR3 extends over 16 amino acids. CDR1 MNHNS and CDR2 SASEGT come from the germline V gene. Trimming removed 6 bases from V and 10 bases from J; junction bases left unmatched: 14. The CDR3 loop is CASRYSTSGSRGEQFF. In DNA form, the CDR3 reads TGTGCCAGCAGATACTCCACTAGCGGGAGTAGGGGAGAGCAGTTCTTC.

This clonotype was seen only once. The chain combines TRBV19 with TRBJ2-3, with a possible D match to TRBD2 (5 bases). The V gene's germline CDR1 is LNHDA and CDR2 SQIVND (reference sequence). This CDR3 region has 16 residues. The V end was cut by 8 bases, the J end by 1 base, with 19 bases between. The CDR3 reads CASSLRAGIGTDTQYF. In nucleotides, the CDR3 is TGTGCCAGTTCCCTTCGGGCGGGCATAGGCACAGATACGCAGTATTTT.

The chain has TRBV3-1 and TRBJ2-2; 7 bases fit TRBD1. The CDR3 is made up of 13 amino acids. Trimming removed 6 bases from V and 9 bases from J; junction bases left unmatched: 7. CDR1 is LGHDT, CDR2 YNNKEL, per germline (reference sequence). CDR3 region: CASSSTGVRELFF. The DNA for the CDR3 is TGTGCCAGCAGTTCTACAGGGGTGAGGGAGCTGTTTTTT.

Many counts were recorded for this clonotype. The chain combines TRBV28 with TRBJ2-3, with D tentatively TRBD2 (5 bases). Looked up from germline, CDR1 is MDHEN and CDR2 is SYDVKM. The CDR3 covers 14 residues. Between the trimmed V and J ends, which lost 7 bases and 0 bases, there was a span of 11 bases. This chain's CDR3 is CASTGAGSTDTQYF. The CDR3 DNA reads TGTGCCAGCACGGGTGCGGGTAGCACAGATACGCAGTATTTT.

This clonotype was seen a single time. This may stem from a read error, because a much larger clone lies one nucleotide away. The chain employs TRBV2 and TRBJ1-1, with D tentatively TRBD1 (6 bases). From germline, CDR1 is SNHLY and CDR2 FYNNEI. CDR3 length equals 12 residues. The CDR3 DNA sequence: TGTGTCAGCAGGGGACTAGACACTGAAGCTTTCTTT. Translated: CVSRGLDTEAFF.

The chain has TRBV4-1 and TRBJ1-1; 9 bases line up with TRBD1. Germline CDR1 is MGHRA and CDR2 is YSYEKL. This CDR3 spans 15 amino acids. Unmatched junction bases numbered 9, after V lost 4 bases and J lost 6 bases. The DNA of the CDR3 is TGCGCCAGCAGCCTCCAACAGGGGGCTTCGGCTGAAGCTTTCTTT. As protein: CASSLQQGASAEAFF.

The chain has TRBV27 and TRBJ2-1; D perhaps matches TRBD1 (6 bases). From germline, CDR1 is MNHEY and CDR2 SMNVEV (reference sequence). CDR3 length: 14 residues. Trimming removed 7 bases from V and 7 bases from J, with 17 bases in between. DNA for the CDR3: TGTGCCAGCAACCCCAGGGGCCTTACAAATGAGCAGTTCTTC. Encoded protein: CASNPRGLTNEQFF.

This clonotype was detected only a few times. J is TRBJ1-3 and V is TRBV6-1; 9 nucleotides agree with TRBD1. The CDR3 runs to 14 residues. Germline CDR1 reads MNHNS; CDR2 reads SASEGT. The V and J ends lost 8 bases and 4 bases, in that order; junction bases with no gene match: 6. The CDR3 is CASRRDRDGNTIYF. CDR3 in DNA: TGTGCCAGCCGACGGGACAGGGACGGAAACACCATATATTTT.

The chain employs TRBV2 and TRBJ2-7; D ambiguous. The CDR3 covers 14 residues. The V gene lost 7 bases and the J gene lost 3 bases, with 16 bases spanning the gap. Germline V lookup: CDR1 SNHLY, CDR2 FYNNEI. The CDR3 loop is CASTDTMSGYEQYF. In DNA form, the CDR3 reads TGTGCCAGCACTGACACGATGAGTGGCTACGAGCAGTACTTC.

The chain combines TRBV7-3 with TRBJ2-1; the D is unclear. V lost 8 bases and J 5 bases, leaving 13 bases between the germline ends. Germline CDR1 reads SGHTA; CDR2 reads FQGTGA. This CDR3 comprises 13 residues. The CDR3 spells CASASGPNNEQFF. The CDR3, as DNA: TGTGCCAGCGCCAGTGGACCCAACAATGAGCAGTTCTTC.